What follows are 12 T cell receptor beta chains derived from one specimen sequenced in a study of tumor-infiltrating lymphocytes in primary liver carcinoma. Between roughly 17 and 31 mg of unsorted bulk tissue served as the source from which RNA and DNA were co-extracted. Constant-region priming of roughly 500 ng total RNA yielded TCR beta cDNA. Investigators got TCR beta libraries out of three nested multiplex PCR rounds, done with slightly modified ARM-PCR. A C-beta reverse primer and TRBV1-TRBV30 forward primers served in each of the first two PCR rounds, at roughly 10 cycles apiece. TCRdb processed the multiplex PCR reads anew with MiXCR; each CDR3 protein has one entry. The sample shows 95,000 to 150,000 distinct CDR3 sequences, around two thirds of them seen only once. What was sequenced was liver tumor tissue from sampling region 1. Subset defined: tumor region T1, superior pole. These receptors all stem from a woman in her fifties or sixties with primary liver carcinoma and hepatitis B virus infection.

A remark on this clonotype: A much larger clone lies a single base off, so this may be a read error. V usage is TRBV28 and J usage is TRBJ2-3; maybe TRBD1 (5 bases). V lost 4 bases to trimming and J lost 1 base, with 15 bases between them. The germline V gene has CDR1 MDHEN and CDR2 SYDVKM. The CDR3 has 16 residues. In DNA form, the CDR3 reads TGTGCCAGCAGTTCCCCTGGGGCCCCGGGCACAGATACGCAGTATTTT. Translating gives CASSSPGAPGTDTQYF.

This clonotype is a singleton in its sample. The rearrangement links TRBV15 to TRBJ1-4; D is unresolved. This CDR3 has 13 residues. Between the trimmed V and J ends, which lost 8 bases and 4 bases, there was a span of 11 bases. The germline gives CDR1 LNHNV, CDR2 YYDKDF (reference sequence). CDR3 region: CATCPQLNEKLFF. The CDR3 coding sequence is TGTGCCACCTGCCCTCAGCTTAATGAAAAACTGTTTTTT.

The J gene is TRBJ2-3, the V gene TRBV10-1; D might be TRBD2 (5 bases). V was trimmed by 10 bases and J by 2 bases, leaving 16 bases between them. The CDR3 spans 14 residues. Germline V lookup: CDR1 WNHNN, CDR2 SYGVQD (reference sequence). The CDR3 DNA is TGCGCCACAGTGGGAGAAAGGGACACAGATACGCAGTATTTT. Its protein product is CATVGERDTDTQYF.

To note about this clonotype: Germline is not matched at one junction end, which may reflect a read error. The rearrangement uses TRBV28 and TRBJ1-5, with D tentatively TRBD1 (5 bases). The germline gives CDR1 MDHEN, CDR2 SYDVKM. The CDR3 is made up of 14 amino acids. The CDR3 spells CVSSPREVNQPQHF. The DNA for the CDR3 is TGTGTCAGCAGTCCCAGGGAGGTCAATCAGCCCCAGCATTTT.

With respect to this clonotype: The missing conserved phenylalanine or tryptophan at the end of this CDR3 makes a read error likely. V and J are TRBV11-2 and TRBJ2-7, with 9 bases identical to TRBD2. This CDR3 is 20 amino acids long. CDR1 and CDR2 from the germline V gene are SGHAT and FQNNGV. The CDR3 nucleotides read TGTGCCAGGAGCGCCATTTCCCGACTAGCGGAAGGGCAGAAACCCTACGAACAGTACTTA. Translated, it gives CARSAISRLAEGQKPYEQYL.

The V gene is TRBV21-1, the J gene TRBJ2-7; the D segment call TRBD1 is taken from the table without a DNA check. TRBV21-1 is a pseudogene segment. There are 13 residues in the CDR3. This CDR3 reads CARMTANSYEQYF. The CDR3 DNA follows: TGTGCCAGGATGACAGCGAACTCCTACGAGCAGTACTTC.

As to this clonotype: At one end, the junction sequence differs from germline, possibly due to a read error. CDR3: CASSLDVSGLASRNAYEQYF. As DNA, the CDR3 is TGCGCCAGCAGCTTAGACGTCTCGGGACTAGCGTCTCGAAACGCCTACGAGCAGTACTTC. The chain is built from TRBV11-2 and TRBJ2-7, with 10 nucleotides matching TRBD2. The CDR3 extends over 20 amino acids. Looked up from germline, CDR1 is SGHAT and CDR2 is FQNNGV.

This clonotype was counted a few times. A much larger clone differs by one base, so this may be a read error. The rearrangement uses TRBV6-5 and TRBJ2-1; no reliable D call. The V end lost 0 bases, the J end lost 8 bases, and 11 bases lay between the germline ends. The CDR3 is 14 amino acids. Per germline, CDR1 MNHEY and CDR2 SVGAGI. In DNA form, the CDR3 reads TGTGCCAGCAGTTACTCGACACGTGACGATGAGCAGTTCTTC. Translated: CASSYSTRDDEQFF.

The chain combines TRBV11-2 with TRBJ2-7; perhaps TRBD1 as D (7 bases). This CDR3 has 14 amino acids. Germline CDR1 SGHAT, CDR2 FQNNGV. Trimming cost V 7 bases and J 6 bases, with 19 bases left between them. The CDR3: CASIPLSGGCEQYF. The DNA of the CDR3 is TGTGCCAGCATCCCCTTATCAGGGGGGTGCGAGCAGTACTTC.

For this clonotype: A clone one base away is much larger, so this may be a read error. The CDR3 end shows no conserved phenylalanine or tryptophan, and so a read error is likely. This chain links TRBV6-5 with TRBJ2-2; 7 nucleotides agree with TRBD2. The trim removed 8 bases at V and 4 bases at J, leaving 10 bases unmatched. The V gene's germline CDR1 is MNHEY and CDR2 SVGAGI. CDR3 length equals 15 residues. CDR3 in DNA: TGTGCCAGCTGTACGAGTGGGACTACCACCGGGGAGCTGTTTTCT. This gives the protein CASCTSGTTTGELFS.

Worth noting for this clonotype: Compared with germline, one end of the junction differs, possibly owing to a read error. The rearrangement uses TRBV5-1 and TRBJ2-2; D possibly corresponds to TRBD1 (5 bases). The CDR3 is 13 residues long. CDR1 is SGHRS and CDR2 is YFSETQ in the germline V gene. The CDR3 sequence: CVSSEPGSGELFF. The CDR3 coding sequence is TGCGTCAGCAGCGAGCCAGGGTCCGGGGAGCTGTTTTTT.

V usage is TRBV28 and J usage is TRBJ1-2; D may be TRBD1 (5 bases). This CDR3 has 14 residues. Per the germline V gene, CDR1 is MDHEN and CDR2 is SYDVKM. The CDR3 DNA reads TGTACCACCGTCCGAGGGGCCAACGACTATGGCTACACCTTC. It yields the protein CTTVRGANDYGYTF.